This T cell receptor beta chain originates from a study of identical twins. There are a few counts of this clonotype. Its antigen is not known. Everyone who donated was a healthy Caucasian. Deletions cut 0 bases from V and 12 bases from J, with 12 bases between. The V gene's germline CDR1 is MNHEY and CDR2 SVGEGT. CDR3 length: 13 residues. A universal primer site came from template switching; cDNA carried unique molecular identifiers. In TCRdb, the 5' RACE reads were re-called with MiXCR into one record per CDR3 protein. The sample carries around 490,000 distinct CDR3 sequences, around 20% recorded once. Regarding the study as a whole: Fewer insertions characterized abundant cord blood beta clonotypes, whereas memory repertoires showed none.

The same sample was also studied in work on yellow fever vaccine responses in identical twins. As that report states: Twins' vaccine T cell responses were reported to seem partly convergent and partly personalized.

Source material: CD4+ T cells sorted from blood. The chain carries TRBV6-2 or TRBV6-3 and TRBJ2-1, with D uncertain. The receptor comes from a woman younger than 30 in good health. The CDR3 DNA is TGTGCCAGCAGTTACTCGGCCCGCCGACGGCAGTTCTTC. It translates to CASSYSARRRQFF.